This passage covers 21 T cell receptor beta chains from one sample sequenced in a study of Ad26.COV2.S vaccination and SARS-CoV-2 variants. Treatment here: approximately 18 received Ad26.COV2.S at low or high dose, single or two shots; a few received placebo; per-sample allocation not given. Samples came from day 63 after the first vaccine or placebo injection. The repertoire was sequenced with immunoSEQ multiplex PCR; TCRdb's copy has only in-frame clones and lacks some. The sample includes some 480,000 clones, around nine tenths seen only once; the top ten take about 13%. This specimen consisted of peripheral blood, obtained in a trial of Ad26.COV2.S vaccine versus placebo. The receptor source for this set is a person between 18 and 65 years old who received the Ad26.COV2.S COVID-19 vaccine or a placebo.

The rearrangement uses TRBV7-9 and TRBJ2-2; possibly TRBD2 for D (5 bases). Germline CDR1 SEHNR, CDR2 FQNEAQ (reference sequence). The CDR3 extends over 17 amino acids. Trimming removed 1 base at V and 3 bases at J, with 15 bases between. The CDR3 here is CASSLDLSSLYTGELFF. The CDR3 region has the DNA TGTGCCAGCAGCTTAGATTTGTCTAGCCTTTACACCGGGGAGCTGTTTTTT. Complete variable domain (other parts from reference TRBV7-9 and TRBJ2-2): DTGVSQNPRHKITKRGQNVTFRCDPISEHNRLYWYRQTLGQGPEFLTYFQNEAQLEKSRLLSDRFSAERPKGSFSTLEIQRTEQGDSAMYLCASSLDLSSLYTGELFFGEGSRLTVL.

The chain is built from TRBV7-2 and TRBJ1-5; 9 nucleotides line up with TRBD1. V dropped 5 bases and J dropped 5; count of bases not matched to a gene: 10. This CDR3 comprises 16 residues. CDR1 SGHTA and CDR2 FQGNSA come from the germline V gene. The CDR3 sequence is CASSPQGTGSDQPQHF. CDR3 DNA sequence: TGTGCCAGCAGCCCACAAGGGACAGGGTCGGATCAGCCCCAGCATTTT.

The chain joins TRBV5-1 to TRBJ1-4, with unresolved D. CDR1 SGHRS and CDR2 YFSETQ come from the germline V gene. Trimming shortened V by 3 bases and J by 5 bases, and 14 bases separated the two germline ends. This CDR3 comprises 15 residues. The CDR3 loop is CASSSTAAGNEKLFF. The CDR3 DNA follows: TGCGCCAGCAGCTCTACAGCGGCGGGGAATGAAAAACTGTTTTTT. Full variable domain (missing parts from reference TRBV5-1 and TRBJ1-4): KAGVTQTPRYLIKTRGQQVTLSCSPISGHRSVSWYQQTPGQGLQFLFEYFSETQRNKGNFPGRFSGRQFSNSRSEMNVSTLELGDSALYLCASSSTAAGNEKLFFGSGTQLSVL.

The rearrangement uses TRBV5-1 and TRBJ1-1; D gene unclear. Germline CDR1 SGHRS, CDR2 YFSETQ. The CDR3 totals 14 residues. The V gene lost 1 base and the J gene lost 1 base, with 8 bases spanning the gap. CDR3 sequence reads: CASSLYTENTEAFF. The DNA for the CDR3 is TGCGCCAGCAGCTTGTACACCGAGAACACTGAAGCTTTCTTT. Full variable domain (rest looked up from reference TRBV5-1 and TRBJ1-1): KAGVTQTPRYLIKTRGQQVTLSCSPISGHRSVSWYQQTPGQGLQFLFEYFSETQRNKGNFPGRFSGRQFSNSRSEMNVSTLELGDSALYLCASSLYTENTEAFFGQGTRLTVV.

This chain connects TRBV9 to TRBJ1-5; TRBD1 might be the D (5 bases). V lost 4 bases to trimming and J lost 1 base, with 9 bases between them. There are 14 residues in the CDR3. The germline CDR1 and CDR2 sequences are SGDLS and YYNGEE. DNA of the CDR3: TGTGCCAGCAGCTTGGGGCCCAGCAATCAGCCCCAGCATTTT. This gives the protein CASSLGPSNQPQHF. The full variable domain, completed using reference TRBV9 and TRBJ1-5, is DSGVTQTPKHLITATGQRVTLRCSPRSGDLSVYWYQQSLDQGLQFLIQYYNGEERAKGNILERFSAQQFPDLHSELNLSSLELGDSALYFCASSLGPSNQPQHFGDGTRLSIL.

The chain joins TRBV30 to TRBJ2-3; 11 positions agree with TRBD2. V trimming: 0 bases; J trimming: 4 bases; junction bases outside the gene matches: 9. The CDR3 has 17 amino acids. Germline CDR1 reads GTSNPN; CDR2 reads SVGIG (reference sequence). In nucleotides, the CDR3 is TGTGCCTGGAGTGTTAGGTTAGCGGGAGGGTACGCAGATACGCAGTATTTT. It specifies CAWSVRLAGGYADTQYF.

The sample holds a few counts of this clone. V usage is TRBV28 and J usage is TRBJ1-6, with TRBD1 matching over 7 bases. Trimming cost V 3 bases and J 9 bases; bases outside gene matches: 8. This CDR3 is built from 15 residues. The germline V gene has CDR1 MDHEN and CDR2 SYDVKM. CDR3 loop: CASSFRGTQSSPLHF. CDR3 DNA sequence: TGTGCCAGCAGTTTCAGGGGGACTCAAAGTTCACCCCTCCACTTT.

The CDR3, as DNA: TGTGCCAGCAGCTTAGGTGCGGGAGGTCTAACCCCCTACGAGCAGTACTTC. Translated: CASSLGAGGLTPYEQYF. The chain employs TRBV5-4 and TRBJ2-7; 8 bases map to TRBD2. CDR3 length: 17 residues. The V gene's germline CDR1 is SGHNT and CDR2 YYREEE (reference sequence). J lost 2 bases, V lost 2 bases, and 12 bases had no gene match.

V usage is TRBV9 and J usage is TRBJ2-2; TRBD1 might be the D (6 bases). The CDR3 is made up of 15 amino acids. Germline assignment: CDR1 SGDLS and CDR2 YYNGEE. Trimming pared 1 base from V and 4 bases from J, leaving 11 bases between. CDR3 in DNA: TGTGCCAGCAGCGTATGGGACATCGCCACCGGGGAGCTGTTTTTT. It yields the protein CASSVWDIATGELFF.

This chain uses TRBV12-3 or TRBV12-4 with TRBJ1-5; a possible D gene is TRBD1 (6 bases). CDR3 size: 13 residues. V shed 3 bases and J shed 6 bases, with 9 bases lying between them. CDR3 loop: CASSFRGTQPQHF. For the CDR3, the DNA is TGTGCCAGCAGTTTCAGGGGAACTCAGCCCCAGCATTTT.

The chain combines TRBV19 with TRBJ1-3, with D maybe TRBD1 (6 bases). This CDR3 has 13 amino acids. Trimming removed 6 bases from V and 8 bases from J, with 14 bases in between. Germline CDR1 and CDR2: LNHDA and SQIVND (reference sequence). The CDR3 is CASSPPGEDTIYF. CDR3 nucleotide sequence: TGTGCCAGTAGCCCTCCAGGGGAAGACACCATATATTTT.

A single count supports this clone. This chain connects TRBV27 to TRBJ2-1, with TRBD1 identical over 7 bases. This CDR3 contains 15 residues. CDR1 is MNHEY, CDR2 SMNVEV, per germline (reference sequence). The V and J ends lost 7 bases and 0 bases, in that order; junction bases with no gene match: 6. The CDR3 protein is CASKGAGSSYNEQFF. The CDR3 region has the DNA TGTGCCAGCAAGGGGGCAGGTAGCTCCTACAATGAGCAGTTCTTC.

This clone has more than one count but fewer than ten. The chain links TRBV28 to TRBJ1-6, with D uncertain. With 6 bases removed from V and 8 bases from J, the gap between germline ends came to 14 bases. This CDR3 comprises 14 residues. The germline gives CDR1 MDHEN, CDR2 SYDVKM. CDR3 coding DNA: TGTGCCAGCAGGGGCCAGAACGAGTATTCACCCCTCCACTTT. Amino acids: CASRGQNEYSPLHF.

J is TRBJ2-1 and V is TRBV6-6, with a tentative D call TRBD2 (5 bases). The CDR3 extends over 15 amino acids. Looked up from germline, CDR1 is MNHNY and CDR2 is SVGAGI (reference sequence). V gave up 2 bases and J gave up 2 bases, with 10 bases separating them. As DNA, the CDR3 is TGTGCCAGCAGTTACGAGGGTAGCGCCTACAATGAGCAGTTCTTC. It yields the protein CASSYEGSAYNEQFF.

This rearrangement joins TRBV9 to TRBJ2-7, with TRBD2 identical over 7 bases. Germline CDR1 and CDR2: SGDLS and YYNGEE. CDR3 length: 14 residues. V was clipped by 0 bases and J by 1 base; unmatched bases: 1. CDR3: CASSVDGGSYEQYF. The CDR3 bases are TGTGCCAGCAGCGTAGACGGGGGGTCCTACGAGCAGTACTTC.

V gene TRBV29-1 combines with J gene TRBJ1-1; D unclear. Trimming pared 3 bases from V and 1 base from J, leaving 9 bases between. This CDR3 has 13 amino acids. In germline, CDR1 is SQVTM, CDR2 ANQGSEA. The CDR3 coding sequence is TGCAGCGTTGACCGGAGGACGAACACTGAAGCTTTCTTT. Translated, it gives CSVDRRTNTEAFF.

CDR3 protein: CASRQQGRRSYEQYF. The CDR3 nucleotides are TGTGCCAGCAGACAACAGGGAAGAAGGTCCTACGAGCAGTACTTC. The rearrangement joins TRBV6-6 to TRBJ2-7; tentatively, D is TRBD1 (6 bases). Germline assignment: CDR1 MNHNY and CDR2 SVGAGI (reference sequence). This CDR3 spans 15 amino acids. V was trimmed by 6 bases and J by 1 base, leaving 16 bases between them.

The rearrangement uses TRBV10-3 and TRBJ2-7, with 11 positions matching TRBD1. The CDR3 runs 19 residues. Per germline, CDR1 ENHRY and CDR2 SYGVKD. Trimming cost V 4 bases and J 2 bases; bases outside gene matches: 16. The CDR3 bases are TGTGCCATCAGTGGCTCTATGGGGACAGGGGGATTTACTGCCTACGAGCAGTACTTC. Residues: CAISGSMGTGGFTAYEQYF.

This chain joins TRBV9 and TRBJ2-1; D gene uncertain. The germline CDR1 and CDR2 sequences are SGDLS and YYNGEE. The ends were cut back, 0 bases at V and 6 bases at J, with 16 bases in the middle. This CDR3 is 16 amino acids long. CDR3 sequence: CASSVEGSRPSNEQFF. CDR3 coding DNA: TGTGCCAGCAGCGTAGAAGGATCAAGACCGTCCAATGAGCAGTTCTTC. Complete variable domain (other parts from reference TRBV9 and TRBJ2-1): DSGVTQTPKHLITATGQRVTLRCSPRSGDLSVYWYQQSLDQGLQFLIQYYNGEERAKGNILERFSAQQFPDLHSELNLSSLELGDSALYFCASSVEGSRPSNEQFFGPGTRLTVL.

V is TRBV6-5 and J is TRBJ1-5; D call uncertain. This CDR3 region has 13 residues. Looked up from germline, CDR1 is MNHEY and CDR2 is SVGAGI. Trimming took 9 bases from V and 6 from J, leaving 15 bases between them. CDR3 DNA sequence: TGTGCCAGTTACTTCGAGGAAGGTCAGCCCCAGCATTTT. Protein sequence: CASYFEEGQPQHF.

The chain couples TRBV27 to TRBJ2-4; no definite D call. Germline V gene lookup returns CDR1 MNHEY and CDR2 SMNVEV (reference sequence). There are 13 residues in the CDR3. V was trimmed by 4 bases and J by 6 bases, leaving 10 bases between them. CDR3 coding DNA: TGTGCCAGCAGTTCTGGGCCTGGAAACATTCAGTACTTC. Protein product: CASSSGPGNIQYF.